This entry lists 21 T cell receptor beta chains sequenced from one sample in a study of blood T cell repertoires in COVID-19. The repertoire was sequenced with immunoSEQ multiplex PCR; TCRdb's copy has only in-frame clones and lacks some. The sample lists over 45,000 clones, around 80% occurring once. The sample consisted of peripheral blood. The receptors were gathered from a woman older than 75 with acute or convalescent COVID-19.

The V and J genes are TRBV7-8 and TRBJ1-2, with 8 bases matching TRBD1. The trim removed 5 bases at V and 0 bases at J, leaving 11 bases unmatched. The CDR3 spans 17 residues. CDR1 is SGHVS and CDR2 is FQNEAQ in the germline V gene. In DNA, the CDR3 is TGTGCCAGCAGCCCCTCCGGGACAGGTCGCCCTAACTATGGCTACACCTTC. It yields the protein CASSPSGTGRPNYGYTF.

The gene calls are TRBV7-3 and TRBJ1-2; D is unresolved. This CDR3 is 17 amino acids long. Trimming took 5 bases from V and 4 from J, leaving 23 bases between them. Germline V gives CDR1 SGHTA, CDR2 FQGTGA. The CDR3 loop is CASSPQISFEILYGYTF. In DNA form, the CDR3 reads TGTGCCAGCAGCCCCCAAATATCGTTCGAGATCCTCTATGGCTACACCTTC.

This clone was seen a few times. V usage is TRBV15 and J usage is TRBJ2-6, with TRBD2 matching over 7 bases. Germline loops: CDR1 LNHNV, CDR2 YYDKDF (reference sequence). The CDR3 runs to 15 residues. Trimming took 8 bases from V and 0 from J; bases not matched to a gene: 4. CDR3 nucleotide sequence: TGTGCCACCGGACCGGGGGGCTCTGGGGCCAACGTCCTGACTTTC. Its translation: CATGPGGSGANVLTF.

The V and J genes are TRBV5-1 and TRBJ2-5; 10 bases fit TRBD2. Germline V gene sequence: CDR1 SGHRS, CDR2 YFSETQ. After removal of 4 bases from V and 0 bases from J, the junction contained 3 bases not matched to a gene. The CDR3 totals 15 residues. CDR3 sequence (DNA): TGCGCCAGCAGCAATAGCGGGGGGTACCAAGAGACCCAGTACTTC. Translating it yields CASSNSGGYQETQYF.

The chain employs TRBV27 and TRBJ1-6; possibly TRBD1 for D (5 bases). The V gene's germline CDR1 is MNHEY and CDR2 SMNVEV (reference sequence). Trimming removed 1 base at V and 9 bases at J, with 13 bases between. The CDR3 covers 15 residues. The CDR3 DNA follows: TGTGCCAGCAGTTTATTGGGGGGGACTGGTTCACCCCTCCACTTT. This gives the protein CASSLLGGTGSPLHF.

The chain has TRBV2 and TRBJ1-5; the D is unclear. CDR1 SNHLY and CDR2 FYNNEI come from the germline V gene. The CDR3 contains 15 residues. Trimming took 3 bases from V and 0 from J, leaving 9 bases between them. CDR3: CASSDAVYSNQPQHF. CDR3 bases: TGTGCCAGCAGTGATGCGGTGTATAGCAATCAGCCCCAGCATTTT.

The chain carries TRBV11-1 and TRBJ2-1, with 7 bases lining up with TRBD1. CDR3 length equals 15 residues. V dropped 3 bases and J dropped 5; count of bases not matched to a gene: 7. Germline V CDR1 and CDR2: SGHAT, FQDESV (reference sequence). CDR3 DNA sequence: TGTGCCAGCAGCTTTTATGGGGGACAGAACAATGAGCAGTTCTTC. Translated: CASSFYGGQNNEQFF.

The chain links TRBV4-2 to TRBJ2-7; 9 nucleotides line up with TRBD1. CDR1 and CDR2 (germline): LGHNA, YNFKEQ. The CDR3 is 16 residues long. J was trimmed by 3 bases and V by 3 bases; bases with no gene match: 9. The CDR3 sequence is CASSHALDRGGYEQYF. DNA for the CDR3: TGTGCCAGCAGCCACGCTTTGGACAGGGGAGGCTACGAGCAGTACTTC.

The chain links TRBV5-1 to TRBJ1-1, with D unresolved. Trimming stripped 4 bases from V and 6 bases from J, with 10 bases between. In germline, CDR1 is SGHRS, CDR2 YFSETQ. The CDR3 totals 12 residues. The CDR3 spells CASSLERAEAFF. The CDR3 DNA reads as TGCGCCAGCAGCCTCGAGAGGGCTGAAGCTTTCTTT.

The chain joins TRBV27 to TRBJ1-2, with a weak D call TRBD1 (5 bases). Trimming removed 5 bases at V and 0 bases at J, with 13 bases between. The CDR3 has 15 residues. The germline CDR1 and CDR2 sequences are MNHEY and SMNVEV (reference sequence). DNA for the CDR3: TGTGCCAGCAGTCCCCAGCCCAGGGCTAACTATGGCTACACCTTC. It encodes CASSPQPRANYGYTF.

This sequence joins TRBV5-6 and TRBJ2-3; 13 positions match TRBD2. Losses at the gene ends were 5 bases for V and 0 bases for J; bases not matched to a gene: 6. CDR3 length: 17 amino acids. Germline loops: CDR1 SGHDT, CDR2 YYEEEE. The CDR3 reads CASRGLAGRLSTDTQYF. CDR3 DNA: TGTGCCAGCAGGGGACTAGCGGGGCGCCTGAGCACAGATACGCAGTATTTT. The variable domain in full, with the rest retrieved from reference TRBV5-6 and TRBJ2-3, is DAGVTQSPTHLIKTRGQQVTLRCSPKSGHDTVSWYQQALGQGPQFIFQYYEEEERQRGNFPDRFSGHQFPNYSSELNVNALLLGDSALYLCASRGLAGRLSTDTQYFGPGTRLTVL.

This chain joins TRBV6-5 and TRBJ2-3, with D hard to call. The ends were cut back, 10 bases at V and 5 bases at J, with 10 bases in the middle. Germline V lookup: CDR1 MNHEY, CDR2 SVGAGI. The CDR3 is 11 residues long. CDR3 in amino acids: CATLVVDTQYF. The CDR3 coding sequence is TGTGCCACCCTTGTCGTAGATACGCAGTATTTT.

The CDR3 sequence is CASSKMEGSIQYF. The CDR3 nucleotides read TGTGCCAGCAGTAAGATGGAGGGATCCATTCAGTACTTC. The chain recombines TRBV7-9 with TRBJ2-4; D perhaps matches TRBD2 (6 bases). The CDR3 has 13 amino acids. Germline-derived CDR1 and CDR2 are SEHNR and FQNEAQ (reference sequence). V shed 6 bases and J shed 9 bases, with 15 bases lying between them. Full variable domain (outside the CDR3, taken from reference TRBV7-9 and TRBJ2-4): DTGVSQNPRHKITKRGQNVTFRCDPISEHNRLYWYRQTLGQGPEFLTYFQNEAQLEKSRLLSDRFSAERPKGSFSTLEIQRTEQGDSAMYLCASSKMEGSIQYFGAGTRLSVL.

This clone was observed a single time. This chain connects TRBV11-2 to TRBJ1-6; TRBD1 matches 9 bases. V trimming: 1 base; J trimming: 10 bases; junction bases outside the gene matches: 5. Per the germline V gene, CDR1 is SGHAT and CDR2 is FQNNGV. This CDR3 spans 15 amino acids. CDR3 bases: TGTGCCAGCAGCTTAGGGGGACAGGGCGGGTCACCCCTCCACTTT. Protein product: CASSLGGQGGSPLHF.

The chain employs TRBV28 and TRBJ2-7, with D possibly TRBD1 on 7 matching bases. CDR3 size: 15 residues. Germline lookup yields CDR1 MDHEN and CDR2 SYDVKM. V was shortened by 6 bases and J by 3 bases, with 18 bases between the two germline ends. CDR3 amino acids: CASSSRGTADYEQYF. CDR3 DNA: TGTGCCAGCAGCTCCCGCGGGACAGCTGACTACGAGCAGTACTTC.

The chain is built from TRBV20-1 and TRBJ2-7; 8 bases fit TRBD2. CDR3 length: 15 amino acids. V shed 3 bases, J shed 8 bases, and the junction held 15 bases outside the gene matches. The germline V gene has CDR1 DFQATT and CDR2 SNEGSKA (reference sequence). The CDR3: CSASGVGSGSQKQYF. The CDR3 region has the DNA TGCAGTGCTAGTGGGGTGGGAAGCGGGAGCCAAAAGCAGTACTTC.

This clone has a single count. The gene calls are TRBV6-4 and TRBJ1-1; 8 bases agree with TRBD1. This CDR3 is built from 14 residues. Looked up from germline, CDR1 is MRHNA and CDR2 is SNTAGT. V shed 3 bases and J 4 bases; nucleotides not matched to a gene: 4. CDR3 loop: CASSEGDRGTEAFF. The CDR3 DNA reads as TGTGCCAGCAGTGAGGGAGACAGGGGCACTGAAGCTTTCTTT.

The chain couples TRBV28 to TRBJ1-3, with 8 bases that match TRBD1. The CDR3 spans 15 residues. Germline CDR1 is MDHEN and CDR2 is SYDVKM. V was pared by 7 bases and J by 4 bases, with 9 bases of the junction left unmatched. This CDR3 reads CASIPPRDRGNTIYF. The CDR3 bases are TGTGCCAGCATTCCGCCCCGGGACAGGGGAAACACCATATATTTT.

The chain recombines TRBV19 with TRBJ2-5; TRBD2 aligns across 10 bases. Germline values: CDR1 LNHDA, CDR2 SQIVND (reference sequence). Germline trimming cut 3 bases from V and 5 bases from J; bases unmatched to any gene: 9. The CDR3 has 16 amino acids. The CDR3 spells CASSILSSGSSETQYF. The CDR3 DNA sequence: TGTGCCAGTAGTATCTTGTCTAGCGGGAGTTCGGAGACCCAGTACTTC.

The chain recombines TRBV2 with TRBJ2-5, with unresolved D. Germline V gene sequence: CDR1 SNHLY, CDR2 FYNNEI. The V end was cut by 5 bases, the J end by 5 bases, with 6 bases between. CDR3 length: 11 residues. In nucleotides, the CDR3 is TGTGCCAGCAGTATCGGGGAGACCCAGTACTTC. Translating it yields CASSIGETQYF. Full variable domain (remainder filled in from reference TRBV2 and TRBJ2-5): EPEVTQTPSHQVTQMGQEVILRCVPISNHLYFYWYRQILGQKVEFLVSFYNNEISEKSEIFDDQFSVERPDGSNFTLKIRSTKLEDSAMYFCASSIGETQYFGPGTRLLVL.

For the CDR3, the DNA is TGTGCCAGCAGCTTACTAGCGGGAGCATCCGGGGAGCTGTTTTTT. This sequence encodes CASSLLAGASGELFF. The chain has TRBV5-4 and TRBJ2-2, with 11 bases lining up with TRBD2. Germline CDR1 reads SGHNT; CDR2 reads YYREEE (reference sequence). The CDR3 runs 15 residues. V was pared by 2 bases and J by 6 bases, with 3 bases of the junction left unmatched. The full variable domain, its missing parts supplied by reference TRBV5-4 and TRBJ2-2, is ETGVTQSPTHLIKTRGQQVTLRCSSQSGHNTVSWYQQALGQGPQFIFQYYREEENGRGNFPPRFSGLQFPNYSSELNVNALELDDSALYLCASSLLAGASGELFFGEGSRLTVL.